Given below is one T cell receptor beta chain in context. This entry belongs to a study of T cell changes during pregnancy in multiple sclerosis. TCRdb's table, derived via immunoSEQ multiplex PCR, lists solely in-frame clones and lacks some. This sample has roughly 40,000 clones, with 80% to 90% found just once. Trimming at V came to 5 bases and at J to 1 base, leaving 14 bases not matched to a gene. In germline, CDR1 is LNHNV, CDR2 YYDKDF (reference sequence). The CDR3 length is 19 residues. The receptor's source is a female donor with multiple sclerosis, enrolled in a pregnancy study. The chain has TRBV15 and TRBJ1-5; 10 nucleotides align to TRBD1. The source material was CD4+ T cells from peripheral blood mononuclear cells, sampled in the first trimester of pregnancy. The CDR3 coding sequence is TGTGCCACCAGCTCCCGGGACAGGGGAGCGGGGGGGAGCAATCAGCCCCAGCATTTT. As protein: CATSSRDRGAGGSNQPQHF.